The present TCR beta chain was sequenced within a study of Ad26.COV2.S vaccination and SARS-CoV-2 variants. Background on the study: Participants got Ad26.COV2.S intramuscularly, once or twice 56 days apart. Study observations and caveats: Participants given vaccine showed non-spike TCR breadth similar to that of placebo recipients.

V gave up 0 bases and J gave up 4 bases; unmatched junction bases: 4. CDR1 and CDR2 from the germline V gene are SGHNT and YYREEE (reference sequence). The CDR3 has 15 residues. With respect to this clone: Its antigen is as yet unknown.

The treatment denotes: some 20 received Ad26.COV2.S at low or high dose, single or two shots; 5 received placebo; per-sample allocation not given. At day 63 after the first vaccine or placebo injection, samples were drawn. TCRdb's table, derived via immunoSEQ multiplex PCR, lists solely in-frame clones and lacks some. This sample has roughly 380,000 clones, with over 75% found just once. The sequencing here drew on peripheral blood, taken in a trial of Ad26.COV2.S vaccine versus placebo. This chain links TRBV5-4 with TRBJ2-1; TRBD2 aligns across 7 bases. This receptor was obtained from a person aged 18-65 years who received the Ad26.COV2.S COVID-19 vaccine or a placebo. CDR3 sequence: CASSLGAGEYNEQFF. For the CDR3, the DNA is TGTGCCAGCAGCTTGGGGGCGGGAGAATACAATGAGCAGTTCTTC.